This T cell receptor (beta chain) comes out of a study of CD8 T cells in Susac syndrome. Study summary: Patients with Susac syndrome were, at the time of blood collection, therapy-naive, maintained on corticosteroids, or maintained on intravenous immunoglobulin alone.

An input of roughly 0.5 to 1 ug of RNA was subjected to reverse transcription using random hexamers. TCRdb recomputed calls from the immunoSEQ multiplex PCR reads with MiXCR, one row per CDR3 protein. The top ten clones hold 0.13% to 0.15% of a sample with about 140,000 distinct CDR3 sequences, roughly 94% of them seen once. The CDR3 has 15 amino acids. Germline assignment: CDR1 MGHDK and CDR2 SYGVNS. The V end lost 1 base, the J end lost 8 bases, and 17 bases lay between the germline ends. FACS was used to enrich TEMRA cells, whereas the CD8+ and CD4+ T cells were obtained by negative isolation. With regard to this clonotype: What it recognizes is unknown.

Overall study results and limits: The CD4+ T cell repertoires in Susac syndrome did not show any clonal expansion.

The sequence derives from a human donor with Susac syndrome. The chain is built from TRBV25-1 and TRBJ1-2; no firm D call. Sequencing input: CD4+ T cells from PBMCs. The CDR3 sequence is CASSELGRDSQGYTF. Here the CDR3 DNA reads TGTGCCAGCAGTGAATTGGGGAGGGATTCACAGGGCTACACCTTC.